Sequencing of this T cell receptor (beta chain) was carried out in a study of blood T cells in healthy people across ages. The sample, 7.5 to 10 milliliters of peripheral blood, was drawn from each donor. This clonotype showed up just a few times. Its antigen is still unknown. For the second PCR, which ran for about 7 to 11 cycles, a sample-barcoded 5' primer and a J-beta primer mix were used. TCRdb reprocessed the 5' RACE reads via MiXCR and lists one record per CDR3 protein. The repertoire holds about 1,400,000 distinct CDR3 sequences, with approximately 59% as singletons. General observations from the study: Possibly, changes in expanded clonotypes were confounded because donor CMV status was unknown. Age showed a roughly linear inverse relationship with TCR beta diversity per million T cells. Relative to aged donors, long-lived donors carried more naive CD4+ cells and displayed higher diversity.

V was clipped by 5 bases and J by 13 bases, with 18 bases between them. This CDR3 has 13 residues. Material: blood. This sequence originates from a man aged 18-30 years in good health. The V and J genes are TRBV12-3 or TRBV12-4 and TRBJ2-4, with D unresolved. CDR3 residues: CASSLGGLVDQYF. The CDR3 nucleotides read TGTGCCAGCAGTCTGGGCGGTCTTGTCGACCAGTACTTC.